This TCR beta chain originates from a study of post-analysis software for immune sequencing data. The wider study: Progressive-relapsing, secondary progressive and relapsing-remitting multiple sclerosis were among the disease courses included. Findings of the study overall: Analysis by F measure revealed that same-batch samples clustered strongly together. Compared with controls, patients showed significantly lower normalized Chao1 diversity. Among a few TRBV segments more frequent in patients than controls were TRBV5-6, TRBV5-1 and TRBV20-1.

Sequencing libraries made from TCR beta cDNA carried unique molecular identifiers. TCRdb reanalysed the PCR reads using MiXCR and keeps one entry per CDR3 protein. The table records roughly 540,000 distinct CDR3 sequences, approximately 34% of them present only once. Points on this clonotype: Its antigen is currently unknown.

V lost 3 bases, J lost 4 bases, and 7 bases lay in between. The CDR3 spans 13 residues. Looked up from germline, CDR1 is LGHDT and CDR2 is YNNKEL (reference sequence). This chain links TRBV3-1 with TRBJ1-5; no reliable D call. The sequence came from a girl younger than 18 with multiple sclerosis. Sequences were obtained from blood. As DNA, the CDR3 is TGTGCCAGCAGCCAGGGGATGAATCAGCCCCAGCATTTT. Protein product: CASSQGMNQPQHF.